The entry that follows covers one T cell receptor beta chain sequence. V was clipped by 2 bases and J by 7 bases; unmatched bases: 1. In germline, CDR1 is SNHLY, CDR2 FYNNEI. CDR3 length: 14 residues. This sample was taken from a study of blood T cell repertoires in COVID-19. The table came from immunoSEQ multiplex PCR; TCRdb's copy has only in-frame clones and leaves some out. The sample includes roughly 390,000 clones, around 85% of them seen just once. The chain employs TRBV2 and TRBJ1-6; 8 nucleotides line up with TRBD1. Sequencing was performed on peripheral blood. The sequence was obtained from a woman younger than 30 with acute or convalescent COVID-19. CDR3 nucleotides: TGTGCCAGCAGTGAACAGGGGGCCAATTCACCCCTCCACTTT. This codes for CASSEQGANSPLHF.